This TCR beta chain was captured by sequencing in a study of T-cell reconstitution after alpha-beta-depleted transplantation in children. Trimming cost V 1 base and J 7 bases; bases outside gene matches: 11. CDR1 is SGHRS and CDR2 is YFSETQ in the germline V gene. The CDR3 spans 18 residues. Unique molecular identifiers were incorporated during preparation of the TCRbeta library. TCRdb used MiXCR to reprocess the PCR reads, holding one entry per CDR3 protein. The table records 200,000 to 250,000 distinct CDR3 sequences, 8% to 10% of them present only once. This TCR was recovered from a human donor who donated a stem cell graft to a child with acute lymphoblastic leukemia. The rearrangement links TRBV5-1 to TRBJ2-7; 16 nucleotides line up with TRBD2. Source: PBMCs from the stem cell graft donor, taken from the stem cell graft. The DNA for the CDR3 is TGCGCCAGCAGCTTGTCGGGGACTAGCGGGGGGGCCTCGGGAGAGCAGTACTTC. As protein: CASSLSGTSGGASGEQYF.